One sample yielded the 2 T cell receptor beta chains listed below, sequenced in a study of control samples from healthy donors and cancer patients. Sequencing was performed with immunoSEQ multiplex PCR; in TCRdb, only in-frame clones are kept and a portion is missing. This listing includes roughly 190,000 clones. Sequences were obtained from blood. All receptors derive from a woman aged 25 to 39 in good health.

V is TRBV15 and J is TRBJ2-1, with D perhaps TRBD1 (6 bases). The CDR3 is 13 amino acids. CDR1 LNHNV and CDR2 YYDKDF come from the germline V gene (reference sequence). V lost 2 bases, J lost 10 bases, and 12 bases lay in between. CDR3 in amino acids: CATSRPDRSEQFF. The DNA for the CDR3 is TGTGCCACCAGCAGACCAGACAGGAGCGAGCAGTTCTTC.

The chain links TRBV6-1 to TRBJ2-7; 7 bases map to TRBD1. CDR3 length: 13 residues. With 1 base clipped from V and 4 bases from J, the junction kept 1 base outside the gene matches. The germline CDR1 and CDR2 sequences are MNHNS and SASEGT. The CDR3 loop is CASSEDRGYEQYF. In nucleotides, the CDR3 is TGTGCCAGCAGTGAAGACAGGGGTTACGAGCAGTACTTC.